Each of the 23 T cell receptor beta chains below was sequenced from the same sample in a study of circulating and synovial CD4+ cells in juvenile arthritis. Sequenced by immunoSEQ multiplex PCR; TCRdb stores in-frame clones only, minus some. This repertoire shows about 33,000 clones, nearly 95% found once; its top ten account for roughly 0.15%. Sequenced sample: CD4+ T cells from blood. Every receptor here comes from a human donor with juvenile idiopathic arthritis.

The V gene is TRBV25-1, the J gene TRBJ2-2; D not certain. The CDR3 covers 14 residues. Germline CDR1 MGHDK, CDR2 SYGVNS. Trimming left V 4 bases short and J 1 base short, with 7 bases between. CDR3 bases: TGTGCCAGCAGTGTCAACAGGAACACCGGGGAGCTGTTTTTT. Protein: CASSVNRNTGELFF.

V gene TRBV5-6 combines with J gene TRBJ2-1; possibly TRBD2 for D (5 bases). V lost 0 bases, J lost 6 bases, and 13 bases lay in between. CDR3 length equals 15 residues. Germline V CDR1 and CDR2: SGHDT, YYEEEE. The CDR3 DNA follows: TGTGCCAGCAGCTTGGTGAGGGCCTCCCCCAATGAGCAGTTCTTC. Translating it yields CASSLVRASPNEQFF. The complete variable domain, with remaining parts taken from reference TRBV5-6 and TRBJ2-1, reads DAGVTQSPTHLIKTRGQQVTLRCSPKSGHDTVSWYQQALGQGPQFIFQYYEEEERQRGNFPDRFSGHQFPNYSSELNVNALLLGDSALYLCASSLVRASPNEQFFGPGTRLTVL.

The chain is built from TRBV11-2 and TRBJ2-1, with D possibly matching TRBD1 (5 bases). The CDR3 consists of 14 residues. Germline V lookup: CDR1 SGHAT, CDR2 FQNNGV. The ends were cut back, 0 bases at V and 8 bases at J, with 11 bases in the middle. The CDR3 is CASSLDPDRYEQFF. CDR3 DNA: TGTGCCAGCAGCTTAGACCCTGACAGATATGAGCAGTTCTTC. Complete variable domain (other parts from reference TRBV11-2 and TRBJ2-1): EAGVAQSPRYKIIEKRQSVAFWCNPISGHATLYWYQQILGQGPKLLIQFQNNGVVDDSQLPKDRFSAERLKGVDSTLKIQPAKLEDSAVYLCASSLDPDRYEQFFGPGTRLTVL.

The chain uses TRBV28 and TRBJ1-1; 11 positions match TRBD1. CDR1 is MDHEN and CDR2 is SYDVKM in the germline V gene. This CDR3 has 16 residues. V gave up 6 bases and J gave up 1 base; unmatched junction bases: 7. In DNA, the CDR3 is TGTGCCAGCAGGCCCGCCGGGACAGGGGGGAACACTGAAGCTTTCTTT. Amino acids: CASRPAGTGGNTEAFF.

The chain combines TRBV15 with TRBJ1-1; 9 bases match TRBD1. V was clipped by 8 bases and J by 6 bases; unmatched bases: 10. From germline, CDR1 is LNHNV and CDR2 YYDKDF (reference sequence). This CDR3 has 14 residues. CDR3 sequence: CATALDRGLSEAFF. CDR3 coding DNA: TGTGCCACCGCCTTGGACAGGGGTCTCTCTGAAGCTTTCTTT. The full variable domain, its missing parts supplied by reference TRBV15 and TRBJ1-1, is DAMVIQNPRYQVTQFGKPVTLSCSQTLNHNVMYWYQQKSSQAPKLLFHYYDKDFNNEADTPDNFQSRRPNTSFCFLDIRSPGLGDTAMYLCATALDRGLSEAFFGQGTRLTVV.

The V gene is TRBV28, the J gene TRBJ1-2, with 8 bases that match TRBD1. V was clipped by 5 bases and J by 4 bases; unmatched bases: 6. This CDR3 is built from 14 residues. The germline V gene has CDR1 MDHEN and CDR2 SYDVKM. The CDR3 nucleotides read TGTGCCAGCAGTCATCCGCAGGGGGCCTATGGCTACACCTTC. Protein sequence: CASSHPQGAYGYTF.

CDR3 in amino acids: CASSPGQGVGGYTF. The CDR3 region has the DNA TGTGCCAGCAGTCCGGGACAGGGGGTCGGTGGCTACACCTTC. This sequence joins TRBV28 and TRBJ1-2; 11 bases are shared with TRBD1. CDR1 is MDHEN and CDR2 is SYDVKM in the germline V gene. The CDR3 contains 14 residues. The trim removed 5 bases at V and 7 bases at J, leaving 6 bases unmatched.

V is TRBV5-1 and J is TRBJ1-1; 7 nucleotides line up with TRBD1. The trim removed 4 bases at V and 10 bases at J, leaving 10 bases unmatched. This CDR3 has 13 amino acids. Germline V gene lookup returns CDR1 SGHRS and CDR2 YFSETQ. The CDR3: CASSKEGGNGAFF. In nucleotides, the CDR3 is TGCGCCAGCAGCAAGGAAGGGGGCAACGGAGCTTTCTTT.

The V and J genes are TRBV9 and TRBJ2-1; 12 nucleotides align to TRBD2. CDR1 is SGDLS and CDR2 is YYNGEE in the germline V gene. V dropped 1 base and J dropped 4; count of bases not matched to a gene: 3. The CDR3 contains 16 residues. The CDR3 spells CASSVSLAGGYNEQFF. DNA for the CDR3: TGTGCCAGCAGCGTAAGCCTAGCGGGGGGGTACAATGAGCAGTTCTTC.

The CDR3 region is CASSLPTGEGETQYF. DNA of the CDR3: TGCGCCAGCAGCCTCCCCACGGGGGAGGGGGAGACCCAGTACTTC. The chain joins TRBV5-1 to TRBJ2-5; 7 bases match TRBD2. The CDR3 length is 15 residues. With V trimmed by 4 bases and J by 5 bases, 11 bases remained unmatched. The germline V gene has CDR1 SGHRS and CDR2 YFSETQ. Full variable domain (remainder filled in from reference TRBV5-1 and TRBJ2-5): KAGVTQTPRYLIKTRGQQVTLSCSPISGHRSVSWYQQTPGQGLQFLFEYFSETQRNKGNFPGRFSGRQFSNSRSEMNVSTLELGDSALYLCASSLPTGEGETQYFGPGTRLLVL.

A few counts support this clone. The chain uses TRBV19 and TRBJ1-3; D is unresolved. The CDR3 length is 13 residues. Germline V gene sequence: CDR1 LNHDA, CDR2 SQIVND (reference sequence). Trimming cost V 5 bases and J 1 base, with 6 bases left between them. The CDR3: CASSPESGNTIYF. The DNA for the CDR3 is TGTGCCAGTAGTCCAGAATCTGGAAACACCATATATTTT. Full variable domain (outside the CDR3, taken from reference TRBV19 and TRBJ1-3): DGGITQSPKYLFRKEGQNVTLSCEQNLNHDAMYWYRQDPGQGLRLIYYSQIVNDFQKGDIAEGYSVSREKKESFPLTVTSAQKNPTAFYLCASSPESGNTIYFGEGSWLTVV.

This CDR3 reads CASAGTSEYEQYF. The DNA for the CDR3 is TGTGCCAGCGCAGGGACTAGCGAGTACGAGCAGTACTTC. The chain joins TRBV28 to TRBJ2-7; 10 bases align to TRBD2. With 8 bases clipped from V and 4 bases from J, the junction kept 5 bases outside the gene matches. Germline CDR1 MDHEN, CDR2 SYDVKM. The CDR3 consists of 13 residues.

The CDR3 DNA is TGTGCCAGTCAACTCCCCACCAGGGGTGGGCAGTTCTTC. As protein: CASQLPTRGGQFF. The gene calls are TRBV5-8 and TRBJ2-1, with a possible D match to TRBD1 (6 bases). The V end was cut by 8 bases, the J end by 12 bases, with 21 bases between. CDR1 SGHTS and CDR2 YDEGEE come from the germline V gene. CDR3 length equals 13 residues.

The V call is TRBV30, the J call TRBJ1-2; perhaps TRBD1 as D (5 bases). From germline, CDR1 is GTSNPN and CDR2 SVGIG (reference sequence). The CDR3 length is 16 residues. The V end was cut by 2 bases, the J end by 0 bases, with 16 bases between. CDR3 region: CAWSRLGETANYGYTF. The CDR3 DNA is TGTGCCTGGAGTCGGTTAGGGGAAACCGCTAACTATGGCTACACCTTC.

J is TRBJ2-5 and V is TRBV6-5, with a weak D call TRBD2 (6 bases). The end of the DNA is better explained by TRBJ2-7, so the J call may be wrong. The CDR3 extends over 14 amino acids. The germline CDR1 and CDR2 sequences are MNHEY and SVGAGI. CDR3 residues: CASSRGTVANEQYF. The CDR3 DNA sequence: TGTGCCAGCAGCCGCGGGACGGTCGCAAACGAGCAGTACTTC.

The chain carries TRBV11-2 and TRBJ2-5; 9 positions agree with TRBD1. The V and J ends lost 4 bases and 11 bases, in that order; junction bases with no gene match: 11. Germline V lookup: CDR1 SGHAT, CDR2 FQNNGV. The CDR3 is 14 amino acids. The CDR3 DNA follows: TGTGCCAGCAGCTCATTACAGGGGGCGGGGGAGCAGTACTTC. It is translated as CASSSLQGAGEQYF.

The V gene is TRBV28, the J gene TRBJ2-7; tentative D call: TRBD1 (6 bases). Trimming removed 11 bases at V and 1 base at J, with 15 bases between. The CDR3 totals 13 residues. The germline CDR1 and CDR2 sequences are MDHEN and SYDVKM. CDR3: CAGSRGGSYEQYF. The CDR3 bases are TGTGCCGGGTCAAGAGGGGGTTCCTACGAGCAGTACTTC.

This clone was observed a handful of times. The chain is built from TRBV4-3 and TRBJ2-1, with D hard to call. The CDR3 has 15 amino acids. CDR1 LGHNA and CDR2 YSLEER come from the germline V gene. Trimming took off 4 bases at V and 4 bases at J, with 14 bases between the two ends. The CDR3 sequence: CASSRGKFSYNEQFF. CDR3 bases: TGCGCCAGCAGCCGCGGAAAGTTTAGTTACAATGAGCAGTTCTTC.

The chain carries TRBV11-2 and TRBJ1-4; 8 positions agree with TRBD1. CDR3 length: 14 amino acids. From germline, CDR1 is SGHAT and CDR2 FQNNGV. V trimming: 5 bases; J trimming: 3 bases; junction bases outside the gene matches: 2. The CDR3 coding sequence is TGTGCCAGCAGCCCACAGGGGGCTAATGAAAAACTGTTTTTT. This gives the protein CASSPQGANEKLFF.

The V and J genes are TRBV9 and TRBJ2-7, with 7 bases that match TRBD2. The ends lost 5 bases at V and 1 base at J; junction bases unmatched: 9. CDR1 is SGDLS, CDR2 YYNGEE, per germline. CDR3 length: 15 amino acids. The CDR3 here is CASSPQGLRSYEQYF. Written as DNA, the CDR3 is TGTGCCAGCAGTCCCCAGGGACTACGGTCCTACGAGCAGTACTTC.

V usage is TRBV5-1 and J usage is TRBJ2-2, with TRBD2 matching 7 bases. The germline gives CDR1 SGHRS, CDR2 YFSETQ. This CDR3 has 14 residues. Trimming at V came to 6 bases and at J to 7 bases, leaving 9 bases not matched to a gene. The CDR3 is CASNLGVAGGELFF. The CDR3, as DNA: TGCGCCAGCAACCTGGGAGTAGCGGGCGGGGAGCTGTTTTTT.

V and J are TRBV5-1 and TRBJ2-3; no definite D call. CDR1 and CDR2 (germline): SGHRS, YFSETQ. The length of the CDR3 is 16 residues. The V gene lost 0 bases and the J gene lost 0 bases, with 11 bases spanning the gap. The CDR3 region is CASSLALQPSTDTQYF. The DNA for the CDR3 is TGCGCCAGCAGCTTGGCCCTACAGCCTAGCACAGATACGCAGTATTTT. Supplemented by reference TRBV5-1 and TRBJ2-3, the full variable domain reads KAGVTQTPRYLIKTRGQQVTLSCSPISGHRSVSWYQQTPGQGLQFLFEYFSETQRNKGNFPGRFSGRQFSNSRSEMNVSTLELGDSALYLCASSLALQPSTDTQYFGPGTRLTVL.

This chain uses TRBV9 with TRBJ1-5; D gene ambiguous. CDR1 and CDR2 from the germline V gene are SGDLS and YYNGEE. This CDR3 comprises 13 residues. V lost 3 bases and J 0 bases, leaving 4 bases between the germline ends. In DNA, the CDR3 is TGTGCCAGCAGCGCTAATAGCAATCAGCCCCAGCATTTT. Translated: CASSANSNQPQHF.